Following are 30 T cell receptor beta chains from one sample sequenced in a study of breast tumors, draining lymph nodes, adjacent tissues. The lymph nodes were axillary draining lymph nodes from breast cancer patients. Via MiXCR, TCRdb re-called the multiplex PCR reads, giving one row per CDR3 protein. The sample has over 250,000 distinct CDR3 sequences; around 30% are singletons. Sequencing was carried out using axillary lymph node tissue. Receptor source: a female donor with breast cancer. Some clones in this sample may be carry-over from other donors' samples.

To note about this clonotype: A much larger clone lies one base from this, so it may be a read error. The V and J genes are TRBV7-2 and TRBJ2-3; D may be TRBD2 (5 bases). Trimming took off 5 bases at V and 8 bases at J, with 11 bases between the two ends. The CDR3 spans 12 residues. Germline loops: CDR1 SGHTA, CDR2 FQGNSA. The CDR3 nucleotides are TGTGCCAGCAGCCCGGCACGGGGTACGCAGTATTTT. This gives the protein CASSPARGTQYF.

In the case of this clonotype: This could be a read error, since a much larger clone is one nucleotide away. The chain combines TRBV6-6 with TRBJ2-1; 8 bases agree with TRBD1. CDR3 length: 15 amino acids. Germline V gene lookup returns CDR1 MNHNY and CDR2 SVGAGI (reference sequence). This CDR3 reads CACSYRATGGNEQFF. DNA of the CDR3: TGTGCCTGCAGTTACCGCGCCACAGGGGGCAATGAGCAGTTCTTC.

This clonotype showed up many times. The rearrangement joins TRBV14 to TRBJ2-5; no firm D call. The CDR3 runs to 14 residues. Germline CDR1 and CDR2: SGHDN and FVKESK. V dropped 1 base and J dropped 5 bases, with 11 bases sitting between them. This chain's CDR3 is CASSQGSSWETQYF. CDR3 nucleotide sequence: TGTGCCAGCAGCCAAGGGTCTAGTTGGGAGACCCAGTACTTC.

At least ten counts were recorded for this clonotype. The rearrangement uses TRBV19 and TRBJ2-6; TRBD1 aligns across 7 bases. The CDR3 covers 16 residues. Germline V lookup: CDR1 LNHDA, CDR2 SQIVND (reference sequence). The V segment lost 7 bases and the J segment 0 bases; nucleotides outside the gene matches: 6. CDR3 amino acids: CASIGQAISGANVLTF. The CDR3 DNA reads as TGTGCCAGTATAGGACAGGCGATCTCTGGGGCCAACGTCCTGACTTTC.

This clonotype was detected a few times. This sequence joins TRBV14 and TRBJ2-2, with D maybe TRBD1 (6 bases). Germline V gives CDR1 SGHDN, CDR2 FVKESK. The V end lost 0 bases, the J end lost 1 base, and 9 bases lay between the germline ends. There are 16 residues in the CDR3. The DNA for the CDR3 is TGTGCCAGCAGCCAAGATTGGGGGCGGAACACCGGGGAGCTGTTTTTT. It codes for CASSQDWGRNTGELFF.

This clonotype occurred a few times. A single base separates this from a much larger clone, so it may be a read error. The chain joins TRBV5-1 to TRBJ2-1; the match to TRBD2 covers 14 bases. CDR1 and CDR2 from the germline V gene are SGHRS and YFSETQ. The junction had 11 bases not matched to a gene; V was cut back by 4 bases and J by 5 bases. This CDR3 is built from 18 residues. CDR3 amino acids: CASSPGTSGSANHNEQFF. The CDR3 bases are TGCGCCAGCAGCCCCGGGACTAGCGGGAGCGCGAACCACAATGAGCAGTTCTTC.

CDR3 nucleotides: TGTGCCACCAGTGAGCGGTGTGTGAACACTGAAGCTTTCTTT. This sequence encodes CATSERCVNTEAFF. The V and J genes are TRBV24-1 and TRBJ1-1; D gene unclear. V was shortened by 4 bases and J by 0 bases, with 8 bases between the two germline ends. The CDR3 covers 14 residues. The germline CDR1 and CDR2 sequences are KGHDR and SFDVKD.

V is TRBV7-2 and J is TRBJ2-3, with TRBD2 matching over 10 bases. V was clipped by 7 bases and J by 7 bases; unmatched bases: 11. The germline CDR1 and CDR2 sequences are SGHTA and FQGNSA. The CDR3 runs 15 residues. CDR3 sequence: CASTQAGGLNNTQYF. Written as DNA, the CDR3 is TGTGCCAGCACCCAAGCGGGAGGGCTCAACAATACGCAGTATTTT.

This clonotype has a count of ten or more. The V gene is TRBV12-3 or TRBV12-4, the J gene TRBJ2-7, with 12 nucleotides matching TRBD2. The V segment lost 5 bases and the J segment 6 bases; nucleotides outside the gene matches: 8. There are 15 residues in the CDR3. CDR3 protein: CASSRLAGAGGEQYF. The CDR3 nucleotides are TGTGCCAGCAGTCGACTAGCGGGAGCCGGGGGCGAGCAGTACTTC.

This clonotype was recorded many times. This chain uses TRBV7-2 with TRBJ2-7; D may be TRBD2 (5 bases). CDR1 and CDR2 from the germline V gene are SGHTA and FQGNSA. The CDR3 is 14 residues long. Trimming took off 1 base at V and 2 bases at J, with 9 bases between the two ends. CDR3 nucleotides: TGTGCCAGCAGCTTAGTACACGGGACCTACGAGCAGTACTTC. Translated: CASSLVHGTYEQYF. The variable domain in full, completed from reference TRBV7-2 and TRBJ2-7, reads GAGVSQSPSNKVTEKGKDVELRCDPISGHTALYWYRQSLGQGLEFLIYFQGNSAPDKSGLPSDRFSAERTGGSVSTLTIQRTQQEDSAVYLCASSLVHGTYEQYFGPGTRLTVT.

The V call is TRBV10-3, the J call TRBJ1-2; a weak D match, TRBD1 (6 bases). Trimming left V 5 bases short and J 7 bases short, with 20 bases between. Germline assignment: CDR1 ENHRY and CDR2 SYGVKD. This CDR3 comprises 15 residues. CDR3 sequence (DNA): TGTGCCATCAGTTACGAGTTCAGGGGAGCGATTGGCTACACCTTC. Its protein is CAISYEFRGAIGYTF.

In the case of this clonotype: No conserved phenylalanine or tryptophan is present at the end of the CDR3, so a read error is the likely explanation. This sequence joins TRBV6-2 or TRBV6-3 and TRBJ2-2; tentative D call: TRBD2 (7 bases). V lost 6 bases to trimming and J lost 4 bases, with 15 bases between them. Germline V gene sequence: CDR1 MNHEY, CDR2 SVGEGT. The CDR3 has 15 residues. The CDR3, as DNA: TGTGCCAGCAGCGGACGGAGGGGGGGCACCGGGGAGCTGTTTCTT. It specifies CASSGRRGGTGELFL.

For this clonotype: This clone may be a read error of a much larger clone one base away. V and J are TRBV12-3 or TRBV12-4 and TRBJ2-1, with D possibly being TRBD2 (5 bases). The CDR3 has 15 residues. V was clipped by 0 bases and J by 8 bases, with 14 bases between them. This CDR3 is CASSLARGYGDEQFF. The CDR3 DNA follows: TGTGCCAGCAGTTTAGCGCGAGGGTACGGAGATGAGCAGTTCTTC.

In this sample, this clonotype turned up many times. The chain's CDR3 is CASSLFPGFNQPQHF. CDR3 nucleotides: TGTGCCAGCAGCCTCTTCCCGGGTTTCAATCAGCCCCAGCATTTT. V and J are TRBV5-6 and TRBJ1-5; D is unclear. Germline lookup yields CDR1 SGHDT and CDR2 YYEEEE. The CDR3 has 15 amino acids. The V end was cut by 4 bases, the J end by 3 bases, with 14 bases between.

By share, this clonotype counts as medium-sized. This sequence joins TRBV29-1 and TRBJ2-7; 14 nucleotides line up with TRBD2. CDR1 and CDR2 from the germline V gene are SQVTM and ANQGSEA. CDR3 size: 13 residues. V was pared by 7 bases and J by 6 bases, with 5 bases of the junction left unmatched. The CDR3 nucleotides are TGCAGCGCCGCCGGACTAGCGGGAGGCGAGCAGTACTTC. Its translation is CSAAGLAGGEQYF.

This clonotype has just a few counts. V gene TRBV12-5 combines with J gene TRBJ2-1, with a tentative D call TRBD2 (6 bases). Deletions cut 1 base from V and 6 bases from J, with 16 bases between. Germline CDR1 and CDR2: LGHNT and FRNRAP. The CDR3 length is 16 residues. The CDR3 region has the DNA TGTGCTAGTGGTTTGGCCACCGGGACTCTTTCCAATGAGCAGTTCTTC. Translating gives CASGLATGTLSNEQFF.

This clonotype was observed many times. CDR3 loop: CSARDPGLAGGLSYEQYF. The CDR3 region has the DNA TGCAGTGCTAGAGATCCCGGACTAGCGGGAGGCCTCTCCTACGAGCAGTACTTC. This sequence joins TRBV20-1 and TRBJ2-7; 14 bases map to TRBD2. The CDR3 has 18 residues. The V segment lost 0 bases and the J segment 0 bases; nucleotides outside the gene matches: 7. Germline V CDR1 and CDR2: DFQATT, SNEGSKA (reference sequence).

In its sample, this clonotype was seen many times. The chain is built from TRBV20-1 and TRBJ2-5, with TRBD1 as a possible D gene (7 bases). Germline values: CDR1 DFQATT, CDR2 SNEGSKA (reference sequence). This CDR3 has 11 amino acids. Trimming took off 7 bases at V and 5 bases at J, with 11 bases between the two ends. CDR3 nucleotide sequence: TGCAGTGGACAGGGAGGCGAGACCCAGTACTTC. Its translation: CSGQGGETQYF.

To note about this clonotype: Since a much larger clone is just one base distant, this may be a read error. The V gene is TRBV9, the J gene TRBJ2-5; possibly TRBD2 for D (5 bases). Trimming took 7 bases from V and 3 from J, leaving 16 bases between them. There are 14 residues in the CDR3. Germline CDR1 is SGDLS and CDR2 is YYNGEE. The CDR3 spells CASGTGGSEETQYF. In DNA form, the CDR3 reads TGTGCCAGCGGCACCGGAGGCTCGGAAGAGACCCAGTACTTC.

The table lists this clonotype with many counts. The V gene is TRBV7-2, the J gene TRBJ2-1; 11 nucleotides agree with TRBD2. This CDR3 region has 16 residues. From germline, CDR1 is SGHTA and CDR2 FQGNSA. Germline trimming cut 1 base from V and 8 bases from J; bases unmatched to any gene: 7. The chain's CDR3 is CASSLDGTSGMDEQFF. For the CDR3, the DNA is TGTGCCAGCAGCTTAGATGGGACTAGCGGCATGGATGAGCAGTTCTTC.

A note on this clonotype: Since a much larger clone is just one base distant, this may be a read error. The V call is TRBV19, the J call TRBJ2-5; TRBD2 is a possible D gene (6 bases). CDR1 and CDR2 from the germline V gene are LNHDA and SQIVND (reference sequence). CDR3 size: 15 residues. The CDR3 bases are TGTGCCAGTAGTATCTCCGCGGGGAAGGGAGAGACCCAGTGCTTC. This encodes CASSISAGKGETQCF.

Concerning this clonotype: A read error is likely, as this CDR3 ends without the conserved phenylalanine or tryptophan. The chain recombines TRBV29-1 with TRBJ2-3, with no clear D. This CDR3 region has 11 residues. With 6 bases removed from V and 2 bases from J, the gap between germline ends came to 6 bases. Germline CDR1 reads SQVTM; CDR2 reads ANQGSEA. CDR3 nucleotides: TGCAGCGTAGACCACACAGATACGCAGTATCTT. Its translation: CSVDHTDTQYL.

This clonotype was picked up many times. The chain links TRBV24-1 to TRBJ2-3, with 9 nucleotides matching TRBD2. V dropped 4 bases and J dropped 6; count of bases not matched to a gene: 10. Germline V lookup: CDR1 KGHDR, CDR2 SFDVKD. The CDR3 covers 16 residues. As DNA, the CDR3 is TGTGCCACCAGTGAGCCCGGACTAGCGATGGCTGATACGCAGTATTTT. This translates into CATSEPGLAMADTQYF.

In the case of this clonotype: One junction end does not reproduce the germline sequence, and a read error may be involved. The rearrangement uses TRBV7-3 and TRBJ1-1; 9 bases are a match to TRBD1. The CDR3 is made up of 15 amino acids. From germline, CDR1 is SGHTA and CDR2 FQGTGA. The CDR3 sequence: CASSLAGQGGTKAFF. Here the CDR3 DNA reads TGTGCCAGCAGCTTAGCGGGACAGGGTGGCACTAAAGCTTTCTTT.

In its sample, this clonotype was seen many times. V usage is TRBV20-1 and J usage is TRBJ1-2; D is perhaps TRBD1 (5 bases). In germline, CDR1 is DFQATT, CDR2 SNEGSKA (reference sequence). With 0 bases removed from V and 7 bases from J, the gap between germline ends came to 12 bases. This CDR3 spans 13 amino acids. The CDR3: CSARDLRGTGYTF. The DNA of the CDR3 is TGCAGTGCTAGAGATCTACGTGGGACTGGCTACACCTTC.

There are many counts of this clonotype. The genes are TRBV29-1 and TRBJ2-2; D may be TRBD1 (6 bases). Germline V CDR1 and CDR2: SQVTM, ANQGSEA. Trimming took 6 bases from V and 4 from J, leaving 18 bases between them. CDR3 length: 15 amino acids. This CDR3 reads CSVDNRESGTGELFF. CDR3 sequence (DNA): TGCAGCGTAGACAACAGGGAGTCGGGCACCGGGGAGCTGTTTTTT.

At least ten counts were recorded for this clonotype. The gene calls are TRBV6-5 and TRBJ1-3, with D possibly TRBD1 on 6 matching bases. The V gene's germline CDR1 is MNHEY and CDR2 SVGAGI. Trimming took off 5 bases at V and 3 bases at J, with 11 bases between the two ends. The length of the CDR3 is 14 residues. CDR3 DNA: TGTGCCAGCAGTCCACAGGGTCGTGGAAACACCATATATTTT. Amino acids: CASSPQGRGNTIYF.

This clonotype was seen ten or more times. The chain couples TRBV11-3 to TRBJ2-5; no reliable D call. V was shortened by 8 bases and J by 3 bases, with 7 bases between the two germline ends. This CDR3 region has 11 residues. CDR1 and CDR2 (germline): SGHNT, YENEEA. The CDR3 nucleotides are TGTGCCAGCGGCCGCGAAGAGACCCAGTACTTC. Residues: CASGREETQYF.

As concerns this clonotype: This may arise from a read error, as a much more abundant clone is one base away. The V call is TRBV20-1, the J call TRBJ2-3, with D tentatively TRBD1 (5 bases). The germline V gene has CDR1 DFQATT and CDR2 SNEGSKA (reference sequence). The length of the CDR3 is 13 residues. Trimming removed 4 bases at V and 6 bases at J, with 14 bases between. CDR3 DNA: TGCAGTGCTAACCGCCTGGGGCATGATACGCAGTATTTT. Amino acids: CSANRLGHDTQYF.

For this clonotype: One base away lies a much larger clone, so this may be a sequencing read error. The chain couples TRBV6-2 or TRBV6-3 to TRBJ2-1; maybe TRBD2 (6 bases). Per germline, CDR1 MNHEY and CDR2 SVGEGT. The CDR3 is 14 residues long. The CDR3 reads CASSHSGGNNEQFF. CDR3 DNA: TGTGCCAGCAGTCACTCGGGCGGGAACAATGAGCAGTTCTTC.